This is a list of T cell receptor beta chains from one sample in a study of T-cell memory formation after mild COVID-19. TCRdb re-analysed the 5' RACE reads in MiXCR, keeping a single row per CDR3 protein. The table records around 370,000 distinct CDR3 sequences, over 20% of them present only once. The sequenced material came from PBMCs or a T cell subset sorted from them (not recorded which). These receptors all come from an adult woman who had mild COVID-19 (a few samples of this study predate the infection). Cell type and time point are not known. CDR3s include the opening cysteine and the closing phenylalanine or tryptophan. D genes are given only for firm matches. Only part of the rows carry a size: once, few, many, or a class if the clone is expanded.

d_call,clone_size,j_call,v_call,cdr3_aa,cdr3_nt
.,few,TRBJ2-2,TRBV9,CASSVVHTGELFF,TGTGCCAGCAGCGTAGTTCACACCGGGGAGCTGTTTTTT
.,few,TRBJ1-1,TRBV12-3/TRBV12-4,CASSVNLAAFF,TGTGCCAGCAGTGTCAATCTTGCGGCTTTCTTT
.,once,TRBJ1-2,TRBV29-1,CSAEDGYGYTF,TGCAGCGCAGAGGACGGCTATGGCTACACCTTC
.,once,TRBJ1-6,TRBV21-1,CASSKSGRDSPLHF,TGTGCCAGCAGCAAAAGTGGAAGAGATTCACCCCTCCACTTT
.,.,TRBJ1-1,TRBV12-3/TRBV12-4,CASTPGGGTEAFF,TGTGCCAGCACCCCGGGAGGGGGCACTGAAGCTTTCTTT
TRBD2,.,TRBJ2-3,TRBV7-9,CASSLPPPGSSGDHDTQYF,TGTGCCAGCAGCTTACCGCCCCCCGGTTCGAGCGGGGACCACGATACGCAGTATTTT
.,.,TRBJ2-7,TRBV7-8,CASSWTVRVLTNYEQYF,TGTGCCAGCAGCTGGACAGTTAGGGTACTAACCAACTACGAGCAGTACTTC
.,.,TRBJ2-7,TRBV5-1,CASSSDLYEQYF,TGCGCCAGCAGCTCCGATTTATACGAGCAGTACTTC
.,few,TRBJ1-2,TRBV4-2,CASSQEGYGYTF,TGTGCCAGCAGCCAAGAGGGCTATGGCTACACCTTC
TRBD2,few,TRBJ2-1,TRBV4-2,CASSQDVVAGGNNEQFF,TGTGCCAGCAGCCAAGATGTGGTAGCGGGGGGGAACAATGAGCAGTTCTTC
.,.,TRBJ2-5,TRBV5-1,CASSVEPQRKETQYF,TGTGCCAGCAGCGTAGAGCCCCAGAGGAAAGAGACCCAGTACTTC
.,.,TRBJ2-4,TRBV24-1,CATSDFQGNIQYF,TGTGCCACCAGTGATTTCCAGGGGAACATTCAGTACTTC
.,.,TRBJ1-1,TRBV7-2,CASSPFGLNTEAFF,TGTGCCAGCAGCCCCTTCGGCTTGAACACTGAAGCTTTCTTT
TRBD1,.,TRBJ2-7,TRBV10-3,CAISPGQGINEQYF,TGTGCCATCAGTCCGGGACAGGGTATCAACGAGCAGTACTTC
.,.,TRBJ2-1,TRBV20-1,CSARTGLSSYNEQFF,TGCAGTGCTAGAACAGGCTTAAGCTCCTACAATGAGCAGTTCTTC
.,few,TRBJ2-6,TRBV9,CASSVAAAGANVLTF,TGTGCCAGCAGCGTAGCGGCAGCCGGGGCCAACGTCCTGACTTTC
.,few,TRBJ2-1,TRBV18,CASSPPLLAFEQFF,TGTGCCAGCTCACCACCCCTACTAGCATTTGAGCAGTTCTTC
.,.,TRBJ1-2,TRBV20-1,CSAPGRAGYGYTF,TGCAGTGCCCCGGGCAGGGCGGGGTATGGCTACACCTTC
.,.,TRBJ2-1,TRBV19,CASSIEGAPGYNEQFF,TGTGCCAGTAGTATAGAAGGAGCTCCCGGTTACAATGAGCAGTTCTTC
TRBD1,few,TRBJ2-1,TRBV9,CASSVASIQGVEQFF,TGTGCCAGCAGCGTAGCTTCGATACAGGGGGTTGAGCAGTTCTTC
TRBD2,many,TRBJ2-7,TRBV6-2/TRBV6-3,CASRTSSYEQYF,TGTGCCAGCCGGACTAGTTCCTACGAGCAGTACTTC
TRBD1,.,TRBJ1-2,TRBV15,CATSPGGRGLNYGYTF,TGTGCCACCAGTCCAGGGGGCAGGGGGCTAAACTATGGCTACACCTTC
TRBD1,.,TRBJ2-7,TRBV6-5,CASREQGKDEQYF,TGTGCCAGCAGGGAACAGGGGAAAGACGAGCAGTACTTC
.,.,TRBJ1-5,TRBV7-8,CASSLQALSNQPQHF,TGTGCCAGCAGCCTACAGGCCCTTAGCAATCAGCCCCAGCATTTT
.,.,TRBJ2-7,TRBV7-3,CASSLWGLNEQYF,TGTGCCAGCAGCTTATGGGGGCTCAACGAGCAGTACTTC
TRBD2,.,TRBJ2-3,TRBV30,CAWSVISGGQTMYF,TGTGCCTGGAGTGTAATCAGCGGGGGGCAGACTATGTATTTT
.,.,TRBJ1-1,TRBV6-5,CASSYSGSTEAFF,TGTGCCAGCAGTTACTCAGGGAGCACTGAAGCTTTCTTT
.,.,TRBJ1-3,TRBV7-6,CASSRRALGVSGNTIYF,TGTGCCAGCAGTCGTCGGGCCCTAGGGGTCTCTGGAAACACCATATATTTT
TRBD1,.,TRBJ2-1,TRBV2,CASRLNRGTGGRWYEQFF,TGTGCCAGCAGACTAAACAGGGGGACTGGGGGTAGGTGGTATGAGCAGTTCTTC
.,.,TRBJ1-5,TRBV20-1,CSARIGFGQPQHF,TGCAGTGCTAGAATAGGATTCGGCCAGCCCCAGCATTTT
.,.,TRBJ1-1,TRBV2,CASRVWDTENTEAFF,TGTGCCAGCAGAGTCTGGGACACAGAGAACACTGAAGCTTTCTTT